These T cell receptor beta chains were read from a single sample in a study of Ad26.COV2.S vaccination and SARS-CoV-2 variants. Repertoires were generated with immunoSEQ multiplex PCR, while TCRdb's copy carries only in-frame clones and drops some. The repertoire holds about 680,000 clones, approximately 88% seen once, with 1.5% in the top ten. Sequenced material: peripheral blood, taken in a trial of Ad26.COV2.S vaccine versus placebo. These receptors were obtained from a person between 18 and 65 years old who received the Ad26.COV2.S COVID-19 vaccine or a placebo. Both conserved end residues are part of each CDR3. A D gene is named only where the DNA matches it firmly. The size entry is marked missing in some rows and otherwise reads once, few, many or a size class.

j_gene: TRBJ2-7
d_gene: TRBD2
abundance: NA
v_gene: TRBV15
CDR3nt: TGTGCCACCAGCAGAGACGGGACTAGCGGAGCCTACGAGCAGTACTTC
CDR3aa: CATSRDGTSGAYEQYF

j_gene: TRBJ1-3
d_gene: NA
abundance: NA
v_gene: TRBV7-6
CDR3nt: TGTGCCAGCAGCTTAGATACCCGGCGGCCTGGAAACACCATATATTTT
CDR3aa: CASSLDTRRPGNTIYF

j_gene: TRBJ2-2
d_gene: TRBD1
abundance: NA
v_gene: TRBV30
CDR3nt: TGTGCCTGGAGTGGAGGACAGGGCCGTACCGGGGAGCTGTTTTTT
CDR3aa: CAWSGGQGRTGELFF

j_gene: TRBJ2-5
d_gene: NA
abundance: once
v_gene: TRBV11-2
CDR3nt: TGTGCCAGCAATGTTTGGCACTCCCAAGAGACCCAGTACTTC
CDR3aa: CASNVWHSQETQYF

j_gene: TRBJ2-3
d_gene: TRBD1
abundance: NA
v_gene: TRBV10-3
CDR3nt: TGTGCCATCAGGGGGGACAGGGTCAGGACAGATACGCAGTATTTT
CDR3aa: CAIRGDRVRTDTQYF

j_gene: TRBJ1-2
d_gene: TRBD1
abundance: NA
v_gene: TRBV19
CDR3nt: TGTGCCAGTAGTAGCTACAGGGGAGAGCTTATTGGCTACACCTTC
CDR3aa: CASSSYRGELIGYTF

j_gene: TRBJ2-1
d_gene: NA
abundance: NA
v_gene: TRBV30
CDR3nt: TGTGCCTGGACCGGGTACAATGAGCAGTTCTTC
CDR3aa: CAWTGYNEQFF

j_gene: TRBJ2-2
d_gene: NA
abundance: NA
v_gene: TRBV11-3
CDR3nt: TGTGCCAGCAGCGACGGGATCGGGGAGCTGTTTTTT
CDR3aa: CASSDGIGELFF

j_gene: TRBJ2-1
d_gene: NA
abundance: once
v_gene: TRBV19
CDR3nt: TGTGCCAGTAGTATAGGCCAGGGATCAGAGCAGTTCTTC
CDR3aa: CASSIGQGSEQFF

j_gene: TRBJ2-1
d_gene: TRBD2
abundance: NA
v_gene: TRBV4-1
CDR3nt: TGCGCCAGCAGCCAAGATCAGACTAGCGGGAGTTACAATGAGCAGTTCTTC
CDR3aa: CASSQDQTSGSYNEQFF

j_gene: TRBJ2-2
d_gene: NA
abundance: NA
v_gene: TRBV10-3
CDR3nt: TGTGCCACCTGGGACCAGAACACCGGGGAGCTGTTTTTT
CDR3aa: CATWDQNTGELFF

j_gene: TRBJ2-1
d_gene: TRBD1
abundance: NA
v_gene: TRBV15
CDR3nt: TGTGCCACCAGCAGAGATCAGGGGGCATACAATGAGCAGTTCTTC
CDR3aa: CATSRDQGAYNEQFF

j_gene: TRBJ2-2
d_gene: NA
abundance: NA
v_gene: TRBV5-5
CDR3nt: TGTGCCAGCAGCTGGACAGAACCCCCCGGGGAGCTGTTTTTT
CDR3aa: CASSWTEPPGELFF

j_gene: TRBJ2-3
d_gene: NA
abundance: NA
v_gene: TRBV3-1/TRBV3-2
CDR3nt: TGTGCCAGCAGCCCCCGTGGCCGCACAGATACGCAGTATTTT
CDR3aa: CASSPRGRTDTQYF

j_gene: TRBJ2-7
d_gene: NA
abundance: NA
v_gene: TRBV2
CDR3nt: TGTGCCAGCAGAGGCTCACCCTACGAGCAGTACTTC
CDR3aa: CASRGSPYEQYF

j_gene: TRBJ1-4
d_gene: TRBD1
abundance: few
v_gene: TRBV7-2
CDR3nt: TGTGCCAGCAGCTTAACGGGGACAGGTGGTGAAAAACTGTTTTTT
CDR3aa: CASSLTGTGGEKLFF

j_gene: TRBJ2-7
d_gene: NA
abundance: once
v_gene: TRBV27
CDR3nt: TGTGCCAGCAGTTTATCGGGCACCTTATGGTACGAGCAGTACTTC
CDR3aa: CASSLSGTLWYEQYF

j_gene: TRBJ2-7
d_gene: NA
abundance: NA
v_gene: TRBV3-1/TRBV3-2
CDR3nt: TGTGCCAGCAGCCAACACGAACAGGTAAACTACGAGCAGTACTTC
CDR3aa: CASSQHEQVNYEQYF

j_gene: TRBJ2-1
d_gene: NA
abundance: NA
v_gene: TRBV4-3
CDR3nt: TGCGCCAGCAGCCACCCCTGGAGGGCCAATGAGCAGTTCTTC
CDR3aa: CASSHPWRANEQFF

j_gene: TRBJ2-2
d_gene: NA
abundance: NA
v_gene: TRBV10-1
CDR3nt: TGCGCCAGCAGATCTACAGAGTCGAACACCGGGGAGCTGTTTTTT
CDR3aa: CASRSTESNTGELFF

j_gene: TRBJ2-2
d_gene: NA
abundance: few
v_gene: TRBV10-1
CDR3nt: TGCGCCAGCAGTCTGGCGGGAACCGGGGAGCTGTTTTTT
CDR3aa: CASSLAGTGELFF

j_gene: TRBJ1-3
d_gene: NA
abundance: NA
v_gene: TRBV10-1
CDR3nt: TGCGCCAGCAGTGAAGGACGCGTCCCGAGGTATTTT
CDR3aa: CASSEGRVPRYF

j_gene: TRBJ2-5
d_gene: NA
abundance: once
v_gene: TRBV18
CDR3nt: TGTGCCAGCTCACCACCCGGCAGTGGAAGGCAAGAGACCCAGTACTTC
CDR3aa: CASSPPGSGRQETQYF

j_gene: TRBJ2-5
d_gene: TRBD2
abundance: NA
v_gene: TRBV5-6
CDR3nt: TGTGCCAGCAGCTTCGGACTAGCGGGGGGTATCCAAGAGACCCAGTACTTC
CDR3aa: CASSFGLAGGIQETQYF

j_gene: TRBJ1-5
d_gene: NA
abundance: NA
v_gene: TRBV19
CDR3nt: TGTGCCAGTAGTATAGAATACAGTCATAGCAATCAGCCCCAGCATTTT
CDR3aa: CASSIEYSHSNQPQHF

j_gene: TRBJ2-7
d_gene: TRBD2
abundance: NA
v_gene: TRBV6-5
CDR3nt: TGTGCCAGCACCCCACGCGGTGGCGGGGGGTACGAGCAGTACTTC
CDR3aa: CASTPRGGGGYEQYF

j_gene: TRBJ1-4
d_gene: TRBD1
abundance: NA
v_gene: TRBV30
CDR3nt: TGTGCCTGGAGTACCGGACAGGGGTATGAAAAACTGTTTTTT
CDR3aa: CAWSTGQGYEKLFF

j_gene: TRBJ1-1
d_gene: TRBD1
abundance: NA
v_gene: TRBV18
CDR3nt: TGTGCCAGCTCACCTTCGACAGGGTTGAACACTGAAGCTTTCTTT
CDR3aa: CASSPSTGLNTEAFF

j_gene: TRBJ1-1
d_gene: NA
abundance: NA
v_gene: TRBV5-6
CDR3nt: TGTGCCAGCAGCTTGACAGGCGCTGAAGCTTTCTTT
CDR3aa: CASSLTGAEAFF

j_gene: TRBJ1-5
d_gene: TRBD1
abundance: few
v_gene: TRBV3-1/TRBV3-2
CDR3nt: TGTGCCAGCAGCGACGACAGGGGTAATCAGCCCCAGCATTTT
CDR3aa: CASSDDRGNQPQHF

j_gene: TRBJ2-3
d_gene: TRBD1
abundance: NA
v_gene: TRBV6-5
CDR3nt: TGTGCCAGCAGCAGACAGGGGGCAATAGATACGCAGTATTTT
CDR3aa: CASSRQGAIDTQYF

j_gene: TRBJ2-5
d_gene: NA
abundance: NA
v_gene: TRBV7-7
CDR3nt: TGTGCCAGCAGCCAGATACGGCACGGGGAGACCCAGTACTTC
CDR3aa: CASSQIRHGETQYF

j_gene: TRBJ2-3
d_gene: TRBD2
abundance: NA
v_gene: TRBV5-1
CDR3nt: TGCGCCAGCACCTCGGGGACTAACACAGATACGCAGTATTTT
CDR3aa: CASTSGTNTDTQYF

j_gene: TRBJ1-2
d_gene: NA
abundance: NA
v_gene: TRBV18
CDR3nt: TGTGCCAGCTCACCACCAGCGGGGACCTATGGCTACACCTTC
CDR3aa: CASSPPAGTYGYTF

j_gene: TRBJ2-1
d_gene: NA
abundance: once
v_gene: TRBV7-2
CDR3nt: TGTGCCAGCAGCAAGCTTCCGGGACTCAGCCCCCATGAGCAGTTCTTC
CDR3aa: CASSKLPGLSPHEQFF

j_gene: TRBJ1-2
d_gene: TRBD1
abundance: NA
v_gene: TRBV18
CDR3nt: TGTGCCAGCTCACCATCGACAGGGGGAAATGGCTACACCTTC
CDR3aa: CASSPSTGGNGYTF

j_gene: TRBJ1-4
d_gene: NA
abundance: NA
v_gene: TRBV19
CDR3nt: TGTGCCAGTAGTCCGGGGAATTTGAAAAAACTGTTTTTT
CDR3aa: CASSPGNLKKLFF

j_gene: TRBJ2-3
d_gene: TRBD1
abundance: NA
v_gene: TRBV6-6
CDR3nt: TGTGCCAGCAGTTACTTGGGACAGGGGAAGGATACGCAGTATTTT
CDR3aa: CASSYLGQGKDTQYF

j_gene: TRBJ1-6
d_gene: NA
abundance: NA
v_gene: TRBV6-5
CDR3nt: TGTGCCAGCAGTTACACACAGGGCTCCTATAATTCACCCCTCCACTTT
CDR3aa: CASSYTQGSYNSPLHF

j_gene: TRBJ1-4
d_gene: NA
abundance: NA
v_gene: TRBV3-1/TRBV3-2
CDR3nt: TGTGCCAGCAGCCAAAGCCGAGGTTCGGCGGGGGCGTTTAATGAAAAACTGTTTTTT
CDR3aa: CASSQSRGSAGAFNEKLFF

j_gene: TRBJ1-2
d_gene: NA
abundance: NA
v_gene: TRBV30
CDR3nt: TGTGCCTGGACCCCGCTCAGGGGATCCACCTTC
CDR3aa: CAWTPLRGSTF

j_gene: TRBJ2-5
d_gene: NA
abundance: NA
v_gene: TRBV11-2
CDR3nt: TGTGCCAGCAGCTCCGGGCCCCAAGAGACCCAGTACTTC
CDR3aa: CASSSGPQETQYF

j_gene: TRBJ2-4
d_gene: NA
abundance: NA
v_gene: TRBV11-2
CDR3nt: TGTGCCAGCAGCTCCATCGAACCGGGCCTTGGGGACATTCAGTACTTC
CDR3aa: CASSSIEPGLGDIQYF

j_gene: TRBJ1-2
d_gene: TRBD1
abundance: NA
v_gene: TRBV5-1
CDR3nt: TGCGCCAGCAGCTTGGTGGGAGGGGGCCCTTTGGACTATGGCTACACCTTC
CDR3aa: CASSLVGGGPLDYGYTF

j_gene: TRBJ1-1
d_gene: NA
abundance: NA
v_gene: TRBV6-5
CDR3nt: TGTGCCTCACCGGGCGGGGTTGAAGCTTTCTTT
CDR3aa: CASPGGVEAFF

j_gene: TRBJ2-5
d_gene: NA
abundance: NA
v_gene: TRBV7-3
CDR3nt: TGTGCCAGCAGCTTAGGGGCCCGATCAGGAGAGACCCAGTACTTC
CDR3aa: CASSLGARSGETQYF

j_gene: TRBJ1-6
d_gene: NA
abundance: NA
v_gene: TRBV19
CDR3nt: TGTGCCAGTAGTACCGGGACGGGGGAAAATTCACCCCTCCACTTT
CDR3aa: CASSTGTGENSPLHF

j_gene: TRBJ1-6
d_gene: NA
abundance: NA
v_gene: TRBV11-2
CDR3nt: TGTGCCAGCAGCTTAGTGGAGAATTCACCCCTCCACTTT
CDR3aa: CASSLVENSPLHF

j_gene: TRBJ2-3
d_gene: NA
abundance: few
v_gene: TRBV6-5
CDR3nt: TGTGCCAGCAGACCTCCGGGTGCAGATACGCAGTATTTT
CDR3aa: CASRPPGADTQYF

j_gene: TRBJ1-1
d_gene: NA
abundance: NA
v_gene: TRBV19
CDR3nt: TGTGCCAGTAGTATAGGTTTCGTGACTGAAGCTTTCTTT
CDR3aa: CASSIGFVTEAFF

j_gene: TRBJ2-1
d_gene: NA
abundance: NA
v_gene: TRBV18
CDR3nt: TGTGCCAGCTCACGCGCCGGGACCTTGGGGAACAATGAGCAGTTCTTC
CDR3aa: CASSRAGTLGNNEQFF

j_gene: TRBJ2-3
d_gene: NA
abundance: NA
v_gene: TRBV14
CDR3nt: TGTGCCAGCAGCCAAGGCAGGGTCACAGATACGCAGTATTTT
CDR3aa: CASSQGRVTDTQYF

j_gene: TRBJ2-2
d_gene: NA
abundance: once
v_gene: TRBV19
CDR3nt: TGTGCCAGTAGAAGCAGAACTTGGTATCAGGGTGACACCGGGGAGCTGTTTTTT
CDR3aa: CASRSRTWYQGDTGELFF